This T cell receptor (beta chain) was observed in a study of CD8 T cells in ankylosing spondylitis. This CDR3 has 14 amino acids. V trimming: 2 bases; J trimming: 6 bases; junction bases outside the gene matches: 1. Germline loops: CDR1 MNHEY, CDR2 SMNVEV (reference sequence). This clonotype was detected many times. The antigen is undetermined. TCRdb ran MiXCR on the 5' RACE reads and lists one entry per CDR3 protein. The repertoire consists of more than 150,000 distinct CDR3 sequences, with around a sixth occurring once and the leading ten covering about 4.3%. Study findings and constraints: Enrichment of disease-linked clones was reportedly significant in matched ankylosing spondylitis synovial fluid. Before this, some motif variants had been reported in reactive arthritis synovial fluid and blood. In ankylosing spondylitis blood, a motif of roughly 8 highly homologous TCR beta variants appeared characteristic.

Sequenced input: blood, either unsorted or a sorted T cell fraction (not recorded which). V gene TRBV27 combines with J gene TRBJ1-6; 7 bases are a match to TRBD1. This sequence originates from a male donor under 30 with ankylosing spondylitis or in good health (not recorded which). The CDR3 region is CASSLQGVNSPLHF. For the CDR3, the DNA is TGTGCCAGCAGTTTACAGGGGGTTAATTCACCCCTCCACTTT.